Shown below are 31 T cell receptor beta chains from a single sample sequenced in a study of T cells expressing NK-cell markers. Each CDR3 protein gets one entry in TCRdb, which reprocessed the 5' RACE reads and gives no DNA. This specimen shows hundreds of thousands of distinct CDR3 sequences; the ten leading clones hold approximately 3.6%. Sequencing used blood T cells: a sorted CD56 or NKG2C T cell subset, CD4+ or CD8+ T cells, or bulk PBMC T cells (not recorded which). The receptors were gathered from a young man in good health.

The gene calls are TRBV5-1 and TRBJ2-2; TCRdb's D call, TRBD1, is unchecked because there is no DNA. The CDR3 consists of 15 residues. Germline lookup yields CDR1 SGHRS and CDR2 YFSETQ. The CDR3: CASSLTGTGTGELFF.

CDR3 protein: CATSREIASYEQYF. The V call is TRBV15, the J call TRBJ2-7. Germline CDR1 is LNHNV and CDR2 is YYDKDF (reference sequence). The CDR3 sequence is 14 residues long.

The V and J genes are TRBV7-8 and TRBJ1-1; TCRdb's D gene call, TRBD1, goes unchecked for lack of DNA. Germline assignment: CDR1 SGHVS and CDR2 FQNEAQ. The CDR3 spans 16 residues. The CDR3 reads CASSPRDTRGGAEAFF.

V gene TRBV29-1 combines with J gene TRBJ2-1; TCRdb reports TRBD2, a call that lacks DNA to check it against. The CDR3 spans 16 residues. CDR1 is SQVTM and CDR2 is ANQGSEA in the germline V gene. The CDR3 sequence: CSVEDPSAKSYNEQFF.

The V gene is TRBV3-1, the J gene TRBJ2-6; the TCRdb D gene call, TRBD1, has no DNA to confirm it. From germline, CDR1 is LGHDT and CDR2 YNNKEL (reference sequence). CDR3 length: 19 residues. The CDR3 sequence is CASSPLSTGGLSGANVLTF.

The V call is TRBV5-1, the J call TRBJ2-7. Germline loops: CDR1 SGHRS, CDR2 YFSETQ. The CDR3 has 15 amino acids. The chain's CDR3 is CASSLDGVNLYEQYF.

V is TRBV29-1 and J is TRBJ2-6; TCRdb selects TRBD1, and the lack of DNA leaves this call unchecked. The germline V gene encodes CDR1 SQVTM and CDR2 ANQGSEA. The CDR3 length is 15 residues. CDR3 residues: CSVGTGVSGANVLTF.

The rearrangement uses TRBV15 and TRBJ2-3; lacking DNA, the TRBD1 call made by TCRdb goes unchecked. The CDR3 runs 14 residues. Per the germline V gene, CDR1 is LNHNV and CDR2 is YYDKDF (reference sequence). The CDR3: CATSREGGTDTQYF. Combining the CDR3 with reference TRBV15 and TRBJ2-3 gives the whole variable domain DAMVIQNPRYQVTQFGKPVTLSCSQTLNHNVMYWYQQKSSQAPKLLFHYYDKDFNNEADTPDNFQSRRPNTSFCFLDIRSPGLGDTAMYLCATSREGGTDTQYFGPGTRLTVL.

V gene TRBV11-3 combines with J gene TRBJ2-2; absent DNA, TCRdb's TRBD2 call cannot be checked. Germline values: CDR1 SGHNT, CDR2 YENEEA. The CDR3 is made up of 16 amino acids. CDR3 in amino acids: CASSPASSRNTGELFF.

The rearrangement links TRBV29-1 to TRBJ1-3. The germline CDR1 and CDR2 sequences are SQVTM and ANQGSEA. The CDR3 is 14 residues long. CDR3 protein: CSGRASSSGNTIYF.

The CDR3 loop reads CASSLEGFGSPLHF. The chain links TRBV12-3 or TRBV12-4 to TRBJ1-6. The CDR3 has 14 amino acids.

The chain combines TRBV4-1 with TRBJ2-7. Germline lookup yields CDR1 MGHRA and CDR2 YSYEKL. This CDR3 contains 16 residues. CDR3 loop: CASSQDFRIGDYEQYF.

This rearrangement joins TRBV30 to TRBJ1-1. Looked up from germline, CDR1 is GTSNPN and CDR2 is SVGIG (reference sequence). The CDR3 spans 13 residues. This chain's CDR3 is CAWSVSLEAEAFF.

J is TRBJ2-1 and V is TRBV14; TCRdb returns TRBD2, unconfirmable since there is no DNA. This CDR3 has 13 amino acids. Germline CDR1 reads SGHDN; CDR2 reads FVKESK. This CDR3 is CASASGRGNEQFF.

The chain uses TRBV10-3 and TRBJ2-1; the D call of TRBD2 rests on TCRdb alone, since no DNA is present to check it. There are 15 residues in the CDR3. The V gene's germline CDR1 is ENHRY and CDR2 SYGVKD. The CDR3 spells CAITPGTSGYNEQFF.

This sequence joins TRBV9 and TRBJ2-5. CDR1 is SGDLS, CDR2 YYNGEE, per germline. The CDR3 consists of 15 residues. The CDR3 loop is CASSVGLAIRETQYF.

The V call is TRBV28, the J call TRBJ2-3; TCRdb selects TRBD2, and the lack of DNA leaves this call unchecked. Germline CDR1 and CDR2: MDHEN and SYDVKM. This CDR3 has 16 residues. The CDR3 protein is CASSGRTSGGWNTQYF. Using reference TRBV28 and TRBJ2-3 for the parts outside the CDR3, the full variable domain is DVKVTQSSRYLVKRTGEKVFLECVQDMDHENMFWYRQDPGLGLRLIYFSYDVKMKEKGDIPEGYSVSREKKERFSLILESASTNQTSMYLCASSGRTSGGWNTQYFGPGTRLTVL.

This chain joins TRBV12-3 or TRBV12-4 and TRBJ2-5. This CDR3 contains 14 residues. CDR3: CASSLQMYQETQYF.

The chain couples TRBV29-1 to TRBJ2-7; there is no DNA to check the TCRdb D call of TRBD2. CDR3 length: 17 amino acids. In germline, CDR1 is SQVTM, CDR2 ANQGSEA. The CDR3: CSVEDPGLAGGSYEQYF.

The J gene is TRBJ2-1, the V gene TRBV3-1; TCRdb's D gene call, TRBD2, goes unchecked for lack of DNA. The CDR3 is 14 amino acids. CDR1 and CDR2 (germline): LGHDT, YNNKEL (reference sequence). The chain's CDR3 is CASSRGTSQGEQFF.

The chain is built from TRBV20-1 and TRBJ2-1; as DNA is missing, the TRBD2 call by TCRdb cannot be tested. Germline CDR1 and CDR2: DFQATT and SNEGSKA (reference sequence). This CDR3 comprises 15 residues. CDR3 sequence reads: CSARDPGEGPNEQFF.

The chain couples TRBV3-1 to TRBJ2-1; TCRdb reports TRBD2, a call that lacks DNA to check it against. The CDR3 loop spans 15 amino acids. Germline lookup yields CDR1 LGHDT and CDR2 YNNKEL (reference sequence). The CDR3 sequence: CASSQRLALYNEQFF.

J is TRBJ2-1 and V is TRBV5-5; TCRdb lists TRBD2, though no DNA is available to test this call. CDR3 length: 17 residues. Per germline, CDR1 SGHKS and CDR2 YYEKEE (reference sequence). Here the CDR3 reads CASSLDPGLAGHNEQFF.

The chain has TRBV12-3 or TRBV12-4 and TRBJ2-3; TCRdb proposes TRBD1, but this gene call is untestable without DNA. The CDR3 is 14 amino acids. CDR3 sequence reads: CASSSRGYVDTQYF.

This rearrangement joins TRBV4-3 to TRBJ2-7. Germline values: CDR1 LGHNA, CDR2 YSLEER. The CDR3 loop spans 17 amino acids. The CDR3 reads CASSQGWKSGTAYEQYF.

The chain combines TRBV5-1 with TRBJ2-1; TCRdb's D gene call, TRBD1, goes unchecked for lack of DNA. Germline V CDR1 and CDR2: SGHRS, YFSETQ. CDR3 length: 13 amino acids. CDR3 in amino acids: CASSQGAVNEQFF.

The rearrangement joins TRBV20-1 to TRBJ2-2; TCRdb picks TRBD1, but there is no DNA to check that call. Per germline, CDR1 DFQATT and CDR2 SNEGSKA (reference sequence). This CDR3 region has 16 residues. The CDR3 sequence is CSARVIRGGNTGELFF.

This chain joins TRBV5-5 and TRBJ2-1; TCRdb proposes TRBD2, but this gene call is untestable without DNA. The CDR3 length is 14 residues. Germline V lookup: CDR1 SGHKS, CDR2 YYEKEE (reference sequence). CDR3 sequence: CASSLVVSPFGQFF.

The chain combines TRBV10-3 with TRBJ2-1; with no DNA, the TCRdb D assignment of TRBD2 cannot be verified. CDR1 and CDR2 from the germline V gene are ENHRY and SYGVKD. This CDR3 comprises 15 residues. This CDR3 reads CAIAPAGGMSNEQFF.

The chain couples TRBV11-1 to TRBJ2-3; with no DNA, the TCRdb D assignment of TRBD2 cannot be verified. Per the germline V gene, CDR1 is SGHAT and CDR2 is FQDESV (reference sequence). The CDR3 has 18 residues. CDR3 region: CASTGLAGGPRSTDTQYF.

This sequence joins TRBV7-2 and TRBJ2-3. The CDR3 runs 14 residues. The germline CDR1 and CDR2 sequences are SGHTA and FQGNSA. The CDR3 is CASSFLKSTDTQYF.